This T cell receptor beta chain stems from a study of memory CD8 T cells in hepatitis C reinfection. For the study at large: HCV reinfection meant a positive HCV RNA test after two negative tests at least 60 days apart. Between 3 and 8 weeks after reinfection detection, peak samples were drawn.

Per germline, CDR1 LNHDA and CDR2 SQIVND (reference sequence). Unmatched junction bases numbered 4, after V lost 3 bases and J lost 5 bases. This CDR3 spans 15 amino acids. Time point in this sample: peak reinfection, 3 to 8 weeks after reinfection detection. The sorted cells went straight to TCR sequencing with no prior in vitro expansion. Donors were people who inject drugs in the Montreal HEPCO cohort. The method was immunoSEQ multiplex PCR; TCRdb's version includes in-frame clones alone and lacks a portion of them. There are 35,000 to 55,000 clones in the sample; 88% occur only once, and under 1.5% lies in the top ten.

The sequence derives from a man aged 18 to 30 with hepatitis C virus infection. The sequenced material came from naive CD8+ T cells sorted from blood. The chain combines TRBV19 with TRBJ2-1; TRBD1 aligns across 10 bases. The CDR3 nucleotides read TGTGCCAGTAGTATCTACGGGACAGGGGACAATGAGCAGTTCTTC. It translates to CASSIYGTGDNEQFF.